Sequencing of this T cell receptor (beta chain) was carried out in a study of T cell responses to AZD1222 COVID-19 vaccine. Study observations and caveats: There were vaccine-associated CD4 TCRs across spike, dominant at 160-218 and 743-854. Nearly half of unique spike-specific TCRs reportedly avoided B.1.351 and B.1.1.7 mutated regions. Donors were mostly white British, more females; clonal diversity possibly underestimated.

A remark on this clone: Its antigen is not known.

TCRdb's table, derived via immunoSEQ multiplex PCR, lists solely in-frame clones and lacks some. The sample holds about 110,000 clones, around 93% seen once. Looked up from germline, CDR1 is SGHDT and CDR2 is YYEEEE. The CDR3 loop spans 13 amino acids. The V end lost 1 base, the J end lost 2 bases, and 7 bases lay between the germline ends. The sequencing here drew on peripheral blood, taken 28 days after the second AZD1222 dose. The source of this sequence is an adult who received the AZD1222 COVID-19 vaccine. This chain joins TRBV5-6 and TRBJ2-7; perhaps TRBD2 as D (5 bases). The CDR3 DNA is TGTGCCAGCAGCTTGAAGACTACCTACGAGCAGTACTTC. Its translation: CASSLKTTYEQYF.